These 29 T cell receptor beta chains came from one sample sequenced in a study of blood T cell repertoires in COVID-19. Using immunoSEQ multiplex PCR, the repertoire was profiled, and TCRdb retains in-frame clones only, with some absent. In the table there are around 320,000 clones, about 90% of which are singletons. Sequencing was performed on PBMCs or T cells enriched from blood (not recorded which). All receptors come from a woman between 18 and 29 years old with acute COVID-19.

This clone was recorded once. V is TRBV7-6 and J is TRBJ1-6; no firm D call. This CDR3 has 13 amino acids. CDR1 and CDR2 from the germline V gene are SGHVS and FNYEAQ. Between the trimmed V and J ends, which lost 2 bases and 5 bases, there was a span of 4 bases. For the CDR3, the DNA is TGTGCCAGCAGCTTACCCGATAATTCACCCCTCCACTTT. As protein: CASSLPDNSPLHF.

The V gene is TRBV7-2, the J gene TRBJ1-6, with unresolved D. Germline-derived CDR1 and CDR2 are SGHTA and FQGNSA. The V end lost 4 bases, the J end lost 5 bases, and 6 bases lay between the germline ends. The CDR3 runs 13 residues. The CDR3 DNA follows: TGTGCCAGCAGCTCCCCTAATAATTCACCCCTCCACTTT. Encoded protein: CASSSPNNSPLHF. The complete variable domain, with remaining parts taken from reference TRBV7-2 and TRBJ1-6, reads GAGVSQSPSNKVTEKGKDVELRCDPISGHTALYWYRQSLGQGLEFLIYFQGNSAPDKSGLPSDRFSAERTGGSVSTLTIQRTQQEDSAVYLCASSSPNNSPLHFGNGTRLTVT.

The genes are TRBV30 and TRBJ1-2; TRBD1 is a possible D gene (5 bases). Germline V gene sequence: CDR1 GTSNPN, CDR2 SVGIG (reference sequence). CDR3 length equals 11 residues. The CDR3 reads CAYRSSQGYTF. The CDR3 DNA is TGTGCGTACAGGTCCTCCCAGGGCTACACCTTC.

The J gene is TRBJ1-5, the V gene TRBV18; 9 bases line up with TRBD1. After removal of 2 bases from V and 5 bases from J, the junction contained 13 bases not matched to a gene. The CDR3 totals 18 residues. The germline V gene encodes CDR1 KGHSH and CDR2 LQKENI. This chain's CDR3 is CASSPLVTRTGEYQPQHF. In DNA form, the CDR3 reads TGTGCCAGCTCACCATTAGTTACCCGGACAGGGGAATATCAGCCCCAGCATTTT. The complete variable domain, with remaining parts taken from reference TRBV18 and TRBJ1-5, reads NAGVMQNPRHLVRRRGQEARLRCSPMKGHSHVYWYRQLPEEGLKFMVYLQKENIIDESGMPKERFSAEFPKEGPSILRIQQVVRGDSAAYFCASSPLVTRTGEYQPQHFGDGTRLSIL.

The V gene is TRBV27, the J gene TRBJ2-3; D remains ambiguous. CDR3 length: 13 amino acids. Germline loops: CDR1 MNHEY, CDR2 SMNVEV (reference sequence). V was cut by 6 bases and J by 7 bases, with 14 bases left in between. Written as DNA, the CDR3 is TGTGCCAGCAGCCCGGTAGCAACCAATACGCAGTATTTT. It encodes CASSPVATNTQYF.

This chain joins TRBV5-1 and TRBJ1-2; D possibly corresponds to TRBD1 (5 bases). CDR3 size: 14 residues. Deletions cut 0 bases from V and 4 bases from J, with 10 bases between. Germline V lookup: CDR1 SGHRS, CDR2 YFSETQ. CDR3 in DNA: TGCGCCAGCAGCTTGGACGGGGGGACCTATGGCTACACCTTC. Protein product: CASSLDGGTYGYTF.

This chain connects TRBV3-1 (or the pseudogene TRBV3-2) to TRBJ2-7; 14 positions agree with TRBD2. The germline V gene has CDR1 LGHDT and CDR2 YNNKEL (reference sequence). Unmatched junction bases numbered 3, after V lost 1 base and J lost 4 bases. This CDR3 comprises 16 residues. CDR3 bases: TGTGCCAGCAGCCAAGGTTGGACTAGCGGGAGGTACGAGCAGTACTTC. Protein: CASSQGWTSGRYEQYF.

The J gene is TRBJ1-1, the V gene TRBV14, with D unclear. The CDR3 loop spans 14 amino acids. Germline CDR1 is SGHDN and CDR2 is FVKESK. Trimming took 3 bases from V and 8 from J, leaving 16 bases between them. The CDR3: CASSQEAGSTEAFF. The CDR3 DNA reads as TGTGCCAGCAGCCAGGAAGCCGGGTCCACAGAAGCTTTCTTT. The entire variable domain, with the rest obtained from reference TRBV14 and TRBJ1-1, is as follows: EAGVTQFPSHSVIEKGQTVTLRCDPISGHDNLYWYRRVMGKEIKFLLHFVKESKQDESGMPNNRFLAERTGGTYSTLKVQPAELEDSGVYFCASSQEAGSTEAFFGQGTRLTVV.

The V call is TRBV6-5, the J call TRBJ2-5, with a possible D match to TRBD1 (5 bases). This CDR3 spans 14 amino acids. V lost 6 bases, J lost 6 bases, and 17 bases lay in between. Germline values: CDR1 MNHEY, CDR2 SVGAGI. CDR3 sequence: CASSPHRNRQTQYF. DNA of the CDR3: TGTGCCAGCAGCCCCCACAGGAACCGACAGACCCAGTACTTC.

In its sample, this clone was seen once. The J gene is TRBJ1-1, the V gene TRBV28, with 7 bases matching TRBD1. The CDR3 runs 12 residues. V shed 10 bases, J shed 5 bases, and the junction held 7 bases outside the gene matches. The germline V gene encodes CDR1 MDHEN and CDR2 SYDVKM. CDR3 DNA sequence: TGTGCCACCCGGGACAGTTTTACTGAAGCTTTCTTT. Protein: CATRDSFTEAFF.

This chain connects TRBV19 to TRBJ2-2; a weak D match, TRBD1 (6 bases). From germline, CDR1 is LNHDA and CDR2 SQIVND (reference sequence). The CDR3 has 14 residues. V dropped 6 bases and J dropped 4 bases, with 12 bases sitting between them. The CDR3 sequence is CASRTRGGTGELFF. The CDR3 bases are TGTGCCAGTAGGACCAGGGGCGGCACCGGGGAGCTGTTTTTT.

The CDR3 region has the DNA TGTGCCAGCAGAGGACAGGGGGCTTGGTCTGGAAACACCATATATTTT. It yields the protein CASRGQGAWSGNTIYF. The genes are TRBV11-2 and TRBJ1-3; TRBD1 matches 11 bases. The length of the CDR3 is 16 residues. Trimming at V came to 6 bases and at J to 1 base, leaving 5 bases not matched to a gene. Germline CDR1 SGHAT, CDR2 FQNNGV.

The chain links TRBV18 to TRBJ2-7; the match to TRBD2 covers 9 bases. The CDR3 spans 15 residues. Germline trimming cut 3 bases from V and 5 bases from J; bases unmatched to any gene: 8. Germline V CDR1 and CDR2: KGHSH, LQKENI. CDR3 sequence: CASSPRGTSIDEQYF. The DNA of the CDR3 is TGTGCCAGCTCACCTAGAGGGACTAGCATCGACGAGCAGTACTTC.

J is TRBJ1-1 and V is TRBV6-6; 7 positions agree with TRBD1. Germline-derived CDR1 and CDR2 are MNHNY and SVGAGI (reference sequence). The V gene end was trimmed by 7 bases and the J gene end by 11 bases; junction bases not matched to a gene: 10. This CDR3 has 12 amino acids. CDR3 amino acids: CASTPTGLWAFF. Written as DNA, the CDR3 is TGTGCCAGCACCCCGACAGGGTTATGGGCTTTCTTT.

The CDR3 nucleotides read TGCGCCAGCAGACTAGTTGGACTCCCCTCTTACACAGATACGCAGTATTTT. Protein product: CASRLVGLPSYTDTQYF. The rearrangement uses TRBV5-1 and TRBJ2-3; tentative D call: TRBD2 (5 bases). This CDR3 has 17 residues. V shed 5 bases and J shed 2 bases, with 21 bases lying between them. The germline gives CDR1 SGHRS, CDR2 YFSETQ.

The chain uses TRBV7-2 and TRBJ1-1; TRBD1 is a possible D gene (6 bases). The V and J ends lost 1 base and 3 bases respectively, with 15 bases between them. CDR3 size: 16 residues. Germline CDR1 reads SGHTA; CDR2 reads FQGNSA. CDR3 region: CASSLVTGGLDTEAFF. CDR3 nucleotides: TGTGCCAGCAGCTTAGTGACAGGTGGGTTGGACACTGAAGCTTTCTTT.

This chain connects TRBV11-2 to TRBJ2-4; 7 positions match TRBD1. V shed 1 base, J shed 0 bases, and the junction held 3 bases outside the gene matches. Germline V CDR1 and CDR2: SGHAT, FQNNGV. The CDR3 covers 16 residues. CDR3 DNA sequence: TGTGCCAGCAGCTTAGGGACAGGACGAGCCAAAAACATTCAGTACTTC. It yields the protein CASSLGTGRAKNIQYF.

The genes are TRBV18 and TRBJ1-6, with no clear D. Germline lookup yields CDR1 KGHSH and CDR2 LQKENI. V lost 5 bases and J 7 bases, leaving 9 bases between the germline ends. The CDR3 contains 13 residues. The CDR3 nucleotides are TGTGCCAGCTCAGTGCAGTCCAATTCACCCCTCCACTTT. Its translation: CASSVQSNSPLHF.

The rearrangement links TRBV7-9 to TRBJ1-5; D is undetermined. Between the trimmed V and J ends, which lost 1 base and 2 bases, there was a span of 12 bases. The CDR3 spans 16 residues. The germline gives CDR1 SEHNR, CDR2 FQNEAQ (reference sequence). The CDR3 coding sequence is TGTGCCAGCAGCTTAGTTGCCGGGGAAGGCAATCAGCCCCAGCATTTT. Protein sequence: CASSLVAGEGNQPQHF.

The gene calls are TRBV19 and TRBJ2-7; unclear D gene. V lost 3 bases, J lost 2 bases, and 14 bases lay in between. There are 15 residues in the CDR3. In germline, CDR1 is LNHDA, CDR2 SQIVND (reference sequence). The chain's CDR3 is CASSINRGITYEQYF. The CDR3 DNA sequence: TGTGCCAGTAGTATCAATCGAGGCATCACCTACGAGCAGTACTTC. Looking up the rest from reference TRBV19 and TRBJ2-7 gives the full variable domain: DGGITQSPKYLFRKEGQNVTLSCEQNLNHDAMYWYRQDPGQGLRLIYYSQIVNDFQKGDIAEGYSVSREKKESFPLTVTSAQKNPTAFYLCASSINRGITYEQYFGPGTRLTVT.

V gene TRBV18 combines with J gene TRBJ1-1; D not resolved. This CDR3 region has 13 residues. V was cut by 3 bases and J by 4 bases, with 9 bases left in between. CDR1 is KGHSH and CDR2 is LQKENI in the germline V gene. This CDR3 is CASSPTPGTEAFF. DNA of the CDR3: TGTGCCAGCTCACCCACTCCAGGCACTGAAGCTTTCTTT.

This clone was observed a handful of times. The J gene is TRBJ2-7, the V gene TRBV5-1; TRBD2 aligns across 8 bases. CDR3 length equals 15 residues. Germline values: CDR1 SGHRS, CDR2 YFSETQ. With V trimmed by 4 bases and J by 2 bases, 8 bases remained unmatched. The CDR3 DNA reads TGCGCCAGCAGCATTAGCGGGACTACAGCCTACGAGCAGTACTTC. It yields the protein CASSISGTTAYEQYF.

The gene calls are TRBV10-3 and TRBJ1-3; maybe TRBD1 (6 bases). The CDR3 contains 15 residues. V lost 2 bases and J 4 bases, leaving 12 bases between the germline ends. Germline CDR1 reads ENHRY; CDR2 reads SYGVKD. CDR3 DNA: TGTGCCATCAGTGAGCCGAGAGGGGGAGGAAACACCATATATTTT. This encodes CAISEPRGGGNTIYF.

The chain links TRBV28 to TRBJ2-7, with 9 bases identical to TRBD1. Germline V gene data show CDR1 as MDHEN and CDR2 as SYDVKM. This CDR3 has 14 amino acids. The J segment lost 5 bases and the V segment lost 8 bases, leaving 10 bases of the junction unmatched. CDR3 amino acids: CASEGGTGRDEQYF. Here the CDR3 DNA reads TGTGCCAGCGAGGGAGGGACAGGGCGAGACGAGCAGTACTTC. The variable domain in full, with the rest retrieved from reference TRBV28 and TRBJ2-7, is DVKVTQSSRYLVKRTGEKVFLECVQDMDHENMFWYRQDPGLGLRLIYFSYDVKMKEKGDIPEGYSVSREKKERFSLILESASTNQTSMYLCASEGGTGRDEQYFGPGTRLTVT.

This chain uses TRBV18 with TRBJ1-1; D may be TRBD1 (6 bases). V shed 1 base and J shed 0 bases, with 12 bases lying between them. CDR3 length: 16 residues. CDR1 is KGHSH and CDR2 is LQKENI in the germline V gene. The CDR3 protein is CASSPRAGAMNTEAFF. The DNA of the CDR3 is TGTGCCAGCTCACCACGGGCAGGGGCGATGAACACTGAAGCTTTCTTT.

Comment on this clone: The same CDR3 is also encoded by other DNA sequences in this sample. V usage is TRBV29-1 and J usage is TRBJ2-3; D unclear. Germline CDR1 and CDR2: SQVTM and ANQGSEA. The CDR3 sequence is 12 residues long. Trimming took off 3 bases at V and 1 base at J, with 5 bases between the two ends. CDR3: CSVDPGTDTQYF. CDR3 coding DNA: TGCAGCGTTGATCCGGGCACAGATACGCAGTATTTT.

The chain joins TRBV27 to TRBJ2-3; D possibly corresponds to TRBD2 (6 bases). The CDR3 totals 15 residues. Trimming cost V 4 bases and J 1 base, with 12 bases left between them. Looked up from germline, CDR1 is MNHEY and CDR2 is SMNVEV (reference sequence). The CDR3 spells CASSWSSARTDTQYF. CDR3 sequence (DNA): TGTGCCAGCAGTTGGTCTAGCGCCCGCACAGATACGCAGTATTTT.

The rearrangement joins TRBV7-3 to TRBJ2-3, with 9 positions matching TRBD2. This CDR3 is 15 amino acids long. With 2 bases clipped from V and 3 bases from J, the junction kept 3 bases outside the gene matches. The V gene's germline CDR1 is SGHTA and CDR2 FQGTGA. CDR3 bases: TGTGCCAGCAGCTTAGGCGGGAGGGTGACAGATACGCAGTATTTT. This translates into CASSLGGRVTDTQYF.

Remarks on this clone: The junction shows a germline mismatch at one end, possibly a read error. The genes are TRBV5-1 and TRBJ1-1, with D unresolved. CDR1 and CDR2 from the germline V gene are SGHRS and YFSETQ. The CDR3 length is 11 residues. The CDR3 sequence is CASSLYTEAFF. The CDR3 DNA reads as TGCGCCAGCAGCCTTTACACGGAAGCTTTCTTT.